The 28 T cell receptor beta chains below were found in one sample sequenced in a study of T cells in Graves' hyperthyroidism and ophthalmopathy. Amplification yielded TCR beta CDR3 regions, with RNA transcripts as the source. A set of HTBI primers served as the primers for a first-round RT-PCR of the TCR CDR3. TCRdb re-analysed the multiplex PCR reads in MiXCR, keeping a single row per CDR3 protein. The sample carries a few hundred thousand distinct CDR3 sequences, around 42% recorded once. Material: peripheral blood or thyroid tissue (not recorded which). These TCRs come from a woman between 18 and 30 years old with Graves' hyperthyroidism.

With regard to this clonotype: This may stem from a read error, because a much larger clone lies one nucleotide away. The CDR3 sequence is CASSPLQGNEKLFF. The CDR3 nucleotides are TGTGCCAGCAGCCCTCTTCAGGGTAATGAAAAACTGTTTTTT. The chain links TRBV7-9 to TRBJ1-4, with D possibly being TRBD1 (5 bases). This CDR3 is built from 14 residues. Per germline, CDR1 SEHNR and CDR2 FQNEAQ (reference sequence). Trimming cost V 5 bases and J 4 bases, with 11 bases left between them.

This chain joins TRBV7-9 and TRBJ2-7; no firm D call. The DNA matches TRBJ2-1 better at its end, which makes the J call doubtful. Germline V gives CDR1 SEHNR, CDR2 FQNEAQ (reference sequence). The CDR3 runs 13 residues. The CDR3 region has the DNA TGTGCCAGCAGCCAACGTTTAGACAATGAGCAGTTCTTC. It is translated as CASSQRLDNEQFF.

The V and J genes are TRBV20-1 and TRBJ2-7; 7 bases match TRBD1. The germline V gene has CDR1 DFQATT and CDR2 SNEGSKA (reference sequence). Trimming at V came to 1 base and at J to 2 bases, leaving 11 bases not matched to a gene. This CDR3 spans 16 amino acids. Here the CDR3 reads CSARGQPGTEAYEQYF. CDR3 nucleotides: TGCAGTGCTAGAGGCCAACCCGGGACAGAGGCCTACGAGCAGTACTTC.

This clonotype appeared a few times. This CDR3 reads CSVQGTSGKTGELFF. CDR3 DNA: TGCAGTGTTCAGGGGACTAGCGGAAAGACCGGGGAGCTGTTTTTT. This chain uses TRBV20-1 with TRBJ2-2, with 11 bases identical to TRBD2. The germline V gene encodes CDR1 DFQATT and CDR2 SNEGSKA (reference sequence). V shed 7 bases and J 5 bases; nucleotides not matched to a gene: 9. The CDR3 runs 15 residues.

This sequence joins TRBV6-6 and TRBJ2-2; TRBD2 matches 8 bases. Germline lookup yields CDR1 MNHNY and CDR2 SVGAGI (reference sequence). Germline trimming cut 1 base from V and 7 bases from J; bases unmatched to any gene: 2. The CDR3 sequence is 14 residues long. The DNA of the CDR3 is TGTGCCAGCAGTTACTACGGGACTAGCGGGGAGCTGTTTTTT. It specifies CASSYYGTSGELFF.

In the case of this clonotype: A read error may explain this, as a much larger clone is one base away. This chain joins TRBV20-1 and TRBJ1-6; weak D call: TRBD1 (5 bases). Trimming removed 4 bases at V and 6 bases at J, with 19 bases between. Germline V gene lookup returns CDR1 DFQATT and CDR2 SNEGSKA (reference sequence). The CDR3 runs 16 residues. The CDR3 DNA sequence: TGCAGTGCTATCCGCGCAGGGCTTTCGTTTAATTCACCCCTCCACTTT. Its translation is CSAIRAGLSFNSPLHF.

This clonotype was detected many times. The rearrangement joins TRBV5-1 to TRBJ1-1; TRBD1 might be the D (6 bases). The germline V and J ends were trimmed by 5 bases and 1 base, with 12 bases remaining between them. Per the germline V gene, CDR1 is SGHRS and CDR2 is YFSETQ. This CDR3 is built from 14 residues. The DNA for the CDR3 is TGCGCCAGCAGACCGGGAGGGGGGAACACTGAAGCTTTCTTT. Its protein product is CASRPGGGNTEAFF.

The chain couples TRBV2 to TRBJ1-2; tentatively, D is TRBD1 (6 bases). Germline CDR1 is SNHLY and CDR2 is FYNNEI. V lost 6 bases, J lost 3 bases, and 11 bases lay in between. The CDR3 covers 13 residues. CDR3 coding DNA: TGTGCCAGCAGCGCAGGGGATTACTATGGCTACACCTTC. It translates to CASSAGDYYGYTF. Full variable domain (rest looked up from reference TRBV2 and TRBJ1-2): EPEVTQTPSHQVTQMGQEVILRCVPISNHLYFYWYRQILGQKVEFLVSFYNNEISEKSEIFDDQFSVERPDGSNFTLKIRSTKLEDSAMYFCASSAGDYYGYTFGSGTRLTVV.

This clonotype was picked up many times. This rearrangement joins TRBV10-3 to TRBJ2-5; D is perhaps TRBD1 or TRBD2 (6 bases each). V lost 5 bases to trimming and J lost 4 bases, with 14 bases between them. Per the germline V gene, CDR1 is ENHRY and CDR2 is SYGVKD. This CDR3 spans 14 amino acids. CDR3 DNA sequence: TGTGCCATCAGTTCGGAACAGGGAGGAGAGACCCAGTACTTC. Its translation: CAISSEQGGETQYF.

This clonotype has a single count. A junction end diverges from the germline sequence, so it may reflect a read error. The CDR3, as DNA: TGTGCCAGCAGCCTTATTGGAGCGGGGGAGAACACCGGGGAGCTGTTTTTC. The encoded protein is CASSLIGAGENTGELFF. The chain recombines TRBV7-9 with TRBJ2-2, with 8 bases aligning to TRBD2. This CDR3 comprises 17 residues. The germline gives CDR1 SEHNR, CDR2 FQNEAQ (reference sequence).

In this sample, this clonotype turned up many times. The CDR3 nucleotides read TGTGCCAGCAGCTTTCAGGGTAGGACCTACGAGCAGTACTTC. This translates into CASSFQGRTYEQYF. V and J are TRBV5-4 and TRBJ2-7; D is possibly TRBD1 (5 bases). Germline V gene sequence: CDR1 SGHNT, CDR2 YYREEE (reference sequence). This CDR3 has 14 amino acids. Trimming removed 2 bases from V and 2 bases from J, with 11 bases in between. Using reference TRBV5-4 and TRBJ2-7 for the parts outside the CDR3, the full variable domain is ETGVTQSPTHLIKTRGQQVTLRCSSQSGHNTVSWYQQALGQGPQFIFQYYREEENGRGNFPPRFSGLQFPNYSSELNVNALELDDSALYLCASSFQGRTYEQYFGPGTRLTVT.

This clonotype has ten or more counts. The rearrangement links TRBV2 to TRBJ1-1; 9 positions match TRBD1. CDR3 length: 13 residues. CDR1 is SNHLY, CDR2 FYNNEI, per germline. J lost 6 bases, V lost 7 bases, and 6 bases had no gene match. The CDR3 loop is CASTRDRDSEAFF. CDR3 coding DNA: TGTGCCAGCACCCGGGACAGGGACTCTGAAGCTTTCTTT.

This CDR3 is CASSLLDVEETQYF. CDR3 in DNA: TGTGCCAGCAGCCTCCTGGACGTAGAAGAGACCCAGTACTTC. V gene TRBV9 combines with J gene TRBJ2-5; D gene uncertain. The CDR3 contains 14 residues. CDR1 is SGDLS, CDR2 YYNGEE, per germline. The ends were cut back, 4 bases at V and 3 bases at J, with 13 bases in the middle.

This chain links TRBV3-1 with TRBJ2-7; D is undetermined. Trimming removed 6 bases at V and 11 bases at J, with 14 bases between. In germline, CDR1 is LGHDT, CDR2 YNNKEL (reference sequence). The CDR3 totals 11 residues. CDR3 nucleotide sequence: TGTGCCAGCAGTCTAGGTGGGAAGAAGTACTTC. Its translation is CASSLGGKKYF.

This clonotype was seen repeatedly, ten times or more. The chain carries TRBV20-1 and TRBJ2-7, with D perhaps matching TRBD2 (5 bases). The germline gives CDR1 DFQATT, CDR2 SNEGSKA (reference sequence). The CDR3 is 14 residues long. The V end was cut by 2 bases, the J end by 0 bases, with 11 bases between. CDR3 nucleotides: TGCAGTGCTAGACTACTAGAAAACTCCTACGAGCAGTACTTC. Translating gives CSARLLENSYEQYF.

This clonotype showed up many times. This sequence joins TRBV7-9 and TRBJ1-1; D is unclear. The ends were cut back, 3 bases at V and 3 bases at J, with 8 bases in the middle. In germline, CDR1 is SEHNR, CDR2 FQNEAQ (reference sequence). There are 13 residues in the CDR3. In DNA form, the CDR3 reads TGTGCCAGCAGCTTGCCGGGTGACACTGAAGCTTTCTTT. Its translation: CASSLPGDTEAFF. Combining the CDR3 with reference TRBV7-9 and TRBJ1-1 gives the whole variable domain DTGVSQNPRHKITKRGQNVTFRCDPISEHNRLYWYRQTLGQGPEFLTYFQNEAQLEKSRLLSDRFSAERPKGSFSTLEIQRTEQGDSAMYLCASSLPGDTEAFFGQGTRLTVV.

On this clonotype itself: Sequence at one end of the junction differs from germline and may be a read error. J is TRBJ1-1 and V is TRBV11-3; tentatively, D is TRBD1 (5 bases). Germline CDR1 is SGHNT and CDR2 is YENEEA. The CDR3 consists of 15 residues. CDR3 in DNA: TGTGCCAGCAGCTTAGATCCGGGACTAGTTCCTGAAGCTTTCTTC. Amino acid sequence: CASSLDPGLVPEAFF.

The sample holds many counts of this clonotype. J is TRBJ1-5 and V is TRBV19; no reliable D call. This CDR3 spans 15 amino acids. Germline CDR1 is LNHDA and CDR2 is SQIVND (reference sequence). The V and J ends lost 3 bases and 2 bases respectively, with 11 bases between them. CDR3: CASSIEGGRNQPQHF. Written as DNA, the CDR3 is TGTGCCAGTAGTATTGAGGGAGGGCGCAATCAGCCCCAGCATTTT.

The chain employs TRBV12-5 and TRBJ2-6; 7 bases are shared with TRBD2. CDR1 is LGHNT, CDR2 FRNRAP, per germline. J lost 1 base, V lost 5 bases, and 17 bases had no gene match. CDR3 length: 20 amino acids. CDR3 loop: CASGGVGREPPRSGANVLTF. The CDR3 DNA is TGTGCTAGTGGTGGCGTTGGGCGGGAGCCTCCACGGTCTGGGGCCAACGTCCTGACTTTC.

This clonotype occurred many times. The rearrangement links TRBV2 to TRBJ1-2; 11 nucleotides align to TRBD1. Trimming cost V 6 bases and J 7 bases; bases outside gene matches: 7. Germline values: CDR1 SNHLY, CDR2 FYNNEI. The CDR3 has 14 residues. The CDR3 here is CASRAGQGAGGYTF. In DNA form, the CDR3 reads TGTGCCAGCAGGGCCGGACAGGGGGCGGGTGGCTACACCTTC.

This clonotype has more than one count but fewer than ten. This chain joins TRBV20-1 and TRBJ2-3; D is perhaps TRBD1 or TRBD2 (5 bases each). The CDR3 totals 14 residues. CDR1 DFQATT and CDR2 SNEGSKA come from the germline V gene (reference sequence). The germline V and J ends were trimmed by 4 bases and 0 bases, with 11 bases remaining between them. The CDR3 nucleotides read TGCAGTGCTAAAACGGGACCCAGCACAGATACGCAGTATTTT. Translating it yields CSAKTGPSTDTQYF.

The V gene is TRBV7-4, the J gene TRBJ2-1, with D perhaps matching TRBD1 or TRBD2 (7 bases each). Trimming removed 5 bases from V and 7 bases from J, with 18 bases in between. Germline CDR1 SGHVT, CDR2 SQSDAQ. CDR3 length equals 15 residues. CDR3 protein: CASSPQPGGGNEQFF. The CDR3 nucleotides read TGTGCCAGCAGCCCCCAGCCAGGGGGGGGGAATGAGCAGTTCTTC.

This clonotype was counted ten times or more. The CDR3 DNA is TGTGCCAGCAGCCCCGGACAGGGTGGCCAAGAGACCCAGTACTTC. It codes for CASSPGQGGQETQYF. The chain links TRBV12-3 or TRBV12-4 to TRBJ2-5; 8 bases are a match to TRBD1. The CDR3 is made up of 15 amino acids. V lost 6 bases, J lost 1 base, and 7 bases stayed unmatched.

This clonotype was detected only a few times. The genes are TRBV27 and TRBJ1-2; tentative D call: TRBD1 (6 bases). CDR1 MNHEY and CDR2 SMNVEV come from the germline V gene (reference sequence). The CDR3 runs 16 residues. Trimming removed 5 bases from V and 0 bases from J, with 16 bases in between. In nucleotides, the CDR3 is TGTGCCAGCAGTCCGAGGGGGGCGCCTGCTAACTATGGCTACACCTTC. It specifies CASSPRGAPANYGYTF.

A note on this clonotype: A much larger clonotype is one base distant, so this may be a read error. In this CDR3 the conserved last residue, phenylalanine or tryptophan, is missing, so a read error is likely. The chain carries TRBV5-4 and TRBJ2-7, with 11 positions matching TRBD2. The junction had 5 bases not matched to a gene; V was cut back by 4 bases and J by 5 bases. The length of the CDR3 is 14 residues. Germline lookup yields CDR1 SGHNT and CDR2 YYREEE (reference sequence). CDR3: CASSRGLAENEQYL. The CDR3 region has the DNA TGTGCCAGCAGCAGGGGACTAGCGGAAAACGAGCAGTACCTC.

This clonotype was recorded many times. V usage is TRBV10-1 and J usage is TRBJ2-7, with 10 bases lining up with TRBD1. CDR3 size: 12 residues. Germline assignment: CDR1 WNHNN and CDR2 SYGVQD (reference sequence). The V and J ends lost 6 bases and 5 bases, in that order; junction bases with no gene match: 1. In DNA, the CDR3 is TGCGCCAGCAGGGGGACAGGGGACGAGCAGTACTTC. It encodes CASRGTGDEQYF.

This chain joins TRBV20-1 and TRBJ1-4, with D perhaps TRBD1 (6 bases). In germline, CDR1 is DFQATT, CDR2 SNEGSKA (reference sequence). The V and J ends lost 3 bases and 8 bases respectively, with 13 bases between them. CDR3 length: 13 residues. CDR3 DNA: TGCAGTGCTAGTATCCAGGGGAGGGAAAAACTGTTTTTT. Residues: CSASIQGREKLFF.

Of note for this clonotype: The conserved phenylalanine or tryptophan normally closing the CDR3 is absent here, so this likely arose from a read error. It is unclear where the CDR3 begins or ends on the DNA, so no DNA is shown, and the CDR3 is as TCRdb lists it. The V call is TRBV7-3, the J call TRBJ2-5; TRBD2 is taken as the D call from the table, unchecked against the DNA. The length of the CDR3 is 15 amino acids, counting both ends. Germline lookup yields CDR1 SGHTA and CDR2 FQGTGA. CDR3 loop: CASSSGEGYGYTFGS.